These 12 T cell receptor beta chains were all obtained from the same sample, sequenced in a study of tumor-infiltrating lymphocytes in localized non-small cell lung cancer. The method was immunoSEQ multiplex PCR; TCRdb's version includes in-frame clones alone and lacks a portion of them. The table records over 3,000 clones, 60% to 75% of them present only once. The sequencing input was uninvolved lung tissue not adjacent to the tumor. These receptors all stem from a human donor with non-small cell lung cancer.

The chain recombines TRBV28 with TRBJ2-3, with D perhaps being TRBD1 or TRBD2 (5 bases each). Looked up from germline, CDR1 is MDHEN and CDR2 is SYDVKM. The CDR3 length is 16 residues. The ends were cut back, 6 bases at V and 2 bases at J, with 18 bases in the middle. CDR3 region: CASSSSSGTNTDTQYF. CDR3 DNA sequence: TGTGCCAGCAGCTCCTCATCCGGGACCAACACAGATACGCAGTATTTT.

J is TRBJ2-7 and V is TRBV13, with 8 bases that match TRBD1. The CDR3 consists of 14 residues. Germline-derived CDR1 and CDR2 are PRHDT and FYEKMQ (reference sequence). With V trimmed by 0 bases and J by 4 bases, 2 bases remained unmatched. CDR3 coding DNA: TGTGCCAGCAGCTTAGGCGACAGGGGTTACGAGCAGTACTTC. Translation: CASSLGDRGYEQYF. Together with reference TRBV13 and TRBJ2-7, the CDR3 gives the full variable domain: AAGVIQSPRHLIKEKRETATLKCYPIPRHDTVYWYQQGPGQDPQFLISFYEKMQSDKGSIPDRFSAQQFSDYHSELNMSSLELGDSALYFCASSLGDRGYEQYFGPGTRLTVT.

This clone was counted between two and nine times. V is TRBV2 and J is TRBJ2-7; D tentatively fits TRBD1 or TRBD2 (5 bases each). This CDR3 region has 14 residues. Deletions cut 6 bases from V and 7 bases from J, with 19 bases between. Looked up from germline, CDR1 is SNHLY and CDR2 is FYNNEI. The CDR3 coding sequence is TGTGCCAGCAGCGTCGGGCTAGAGGGGTTGGAGCAGTACTTC. Its translation: CASSVGLEGLEQYF.

This clone was seen only a few times. This rearrangement joins TRBV30 to TRBJ2-7; D perhaps matches TRBD2 (6 bases). Deletions cut 5 bases from V and 3 bases from J, with 8 bases between. The CDR3 is 11 residues long. Per germline, CDR1 GTSNPN and CDR2 SVGIG (reference sequence). CDR3 coding DNA: TGTGCCTGGGGGACTGTCTACGAGCAGTACTTC. Protein: CAWGTVYEQYF.

Sample share makes this clone medium-sized. The chain has TRBV5-1 and TRBJ1-1; no firm D call. CDR3 length: 14 residues. Per the germline V gene, CDR1 is SGHRS and CDR2 is YFSETQ. The V and J ends lost 0 bases and 5 bases respectively, with 11 bases between them. The CDR3 nucleotides are TGCGCCAGCAGCTTGGAGGCAGCCCGGACTGAAGCTTTCTTT. This encodes CASSLEAARTEAFF.

The rearrangement links TRBV10-3 to TRBJ2-5; D not resolved. The V end was cut by 0 bases, the J end by 2 bases, with 13 bases between. In germline, CDR1 is ENHRY, CDR2 SYGVKD. This CDR3 region has 16 residues. CDR3 sequence: CAISESKTSRQETQYF. As DNA, the CDR3 is TGTGCCATCAGTGAGTCGAAAACTTCTCGTCAAGAGACCCAGTACTTC.

This chain connects TRBV5-1 to TRBJ2-3; 8 bases are shared with TRBD2. Germline V gene sequence: CDR1 SGHRS, CDR2 YFSETQ. The CDR3 is 16 amino acids. V gave up 5 bases and J gave up 0 bases; unmatched junction bases: 8. CDR3 DNA: TGCGCCAGCAGTGCCTTAGCGGGAAGAAGCACAGATACGCAGTATTTT. It encodes CASSALAGRSTDTQYF.

V and J are TRBV5-1 and TRBJ2-5; D is ambiguous. V was shortened by 0 bases and J by 1 base, with 4 bases between the two germline ends. The CDR3 sequence is 13 residues long. Looked up from germline, CDR1 is SGHRS and CDR2 is YFSETQ. CDR3 sequence (DNA): TGCGCCAGCAGCTTGGACAGCCAAGAGACCCAGTACTTC. Translated: CASSLDSQETQYF.

The chain has TRBV7-9 and TRBJ2-2; 8 bases match TRBD2. Germline lookup yields CDR1 SEHNR and CDR2 FQNEAQ (reference sequence). The J segment lost 4 bases and the V segment lost 1 base, leaving 5 bases of the junction unmatched. The CDR3 spans 16 residues. CDR3 bases: TGTGCCAGCAGCTTAGTATCCCTAGCGGGCACCGGGGAGCTGTTTTTT. Encoded protein: CASSLVSLAGTGELFF.

The DNA for the CDR3 is TGTGCCAGCAGCTTTCTCTACGAGCAGTACTTC. Amino acid sequence: CASSFLYEQYF. This rearrangement joins TRBV7-2 to TRBJ2-7; D remains unclear. Trimming left V 3 bases short and J 3 bases short, with 3 bases between. Germline CDR1 is SGHTA and CDR2 is FQGNSA. The CDR3 consists of 11 residues. The full variable domain, its missing parts supplied by reference TRBV7-2 and TRBJ2-7, is GAGVSQSPSNKVTEKGKDVELRCDPISGHTALYWYRQSLGQGLEFLIYFQGNSAPDKSGLPSDRFSAERTGGSVSTLTIQRTQQEDSAVYLCASSFLYEQYFGPGTRLTVT.

This chain connects TRBV5-4 to TRBJ1-1; TRBD1 agrees at 7 bases. The CDR3 is 15 amino acids. V gave up 4 bases and J gave up 5 bases; unmatched junction bases: 11. CDR1 SGHNT and CDR2 YYREEE come from the germline V gene (reference sequence). CDR3 residues: CASSIPTGRGTEAFF. The CDR3 DNA reads as TGTGCCAGCAGCATCCCGACAGGGCGAGGAACTGAAGCTTTCTTT.

This clone came up a few times. The chain links TRBV5-5 to TRBJ1-5, with 7 bases that match TRBD1. Per germline, CDR1 SGHKS and CDR2 YYEKEE (reference sequence). V was pared by 0 bases and J by 5 bases, with 2 bases of the junction left unmatched. The CDR3 totals 14 residues. CDR3 sequence reads: CASSLAQGDQPQHF. The CDR3 nucleotides read TGTGCCAGCAGCTTGGCCCAGGGGGATCAGCCCCAGCATTTT.